This T cell receptor (beta chain) was identified in a study of blood T cell repertoires in COVID-19. About the research overall: Samples representing acute and convalescent COVID-19 were sourced from the United States, Italy and Spain. From T cells, B-cell-depleted T cells, or PBMCs came the material, which was cDNA or gDNA.

Produced via immunoSEQ multiplex PCR; TCRdb's table is partial and in-frame only. Counted here are tens of thousands of clones, about 85% occurring once; the ten biggest clones make up around 3%. From germline, CDR1 is MNHEY and CDR2 SVGEGT. This CDR3 spans 15 amino acids. Trimming took off 4 bases at V and 0 bases at J, with 10 bases between the two ends. The rearrangement uses TRBV6-2 or TRBV6-3 and TRBJ1-5; unclear D gene. The sample comprised peripheral blood. The origin of this receptor is a man older than 75 with acute or convalescent COVID-19. CDR3 loop: CASSFDKISNQPQHF. The CDR3 nucleotides read TGTGCCAGCAGTTTCGACAAGATTAGCAATCAGCCCCAGCATTTT.